Below, one T cell receptor beta chain is given with its context. This CDR3 has 15 residues. V lost 5 bases and J lost 5, with 18 bases in between. Germline CDR1 SGHTA, CDR2 FQGNSA. The sample belongs to a study of T cells of healthy individuals. TCRdb passed the 5' RACE reads through MiXCR, listing each CDR3 protein once. The sample holds nearly 100,000 distinct CDR3 sequences; approximately 15% are singletons and the top ten take over 5%. This receptor was identified in a human donor in good health. The chain combines TRBV7-2 with TRBJ2-5; D unclear. The CDR3 DNA follows: TGTGCCAGCAGCCTAACGACCCAGAGGCAGGAGACCCAGTACTTC. It translates to CASSLTTQRQETQYF.